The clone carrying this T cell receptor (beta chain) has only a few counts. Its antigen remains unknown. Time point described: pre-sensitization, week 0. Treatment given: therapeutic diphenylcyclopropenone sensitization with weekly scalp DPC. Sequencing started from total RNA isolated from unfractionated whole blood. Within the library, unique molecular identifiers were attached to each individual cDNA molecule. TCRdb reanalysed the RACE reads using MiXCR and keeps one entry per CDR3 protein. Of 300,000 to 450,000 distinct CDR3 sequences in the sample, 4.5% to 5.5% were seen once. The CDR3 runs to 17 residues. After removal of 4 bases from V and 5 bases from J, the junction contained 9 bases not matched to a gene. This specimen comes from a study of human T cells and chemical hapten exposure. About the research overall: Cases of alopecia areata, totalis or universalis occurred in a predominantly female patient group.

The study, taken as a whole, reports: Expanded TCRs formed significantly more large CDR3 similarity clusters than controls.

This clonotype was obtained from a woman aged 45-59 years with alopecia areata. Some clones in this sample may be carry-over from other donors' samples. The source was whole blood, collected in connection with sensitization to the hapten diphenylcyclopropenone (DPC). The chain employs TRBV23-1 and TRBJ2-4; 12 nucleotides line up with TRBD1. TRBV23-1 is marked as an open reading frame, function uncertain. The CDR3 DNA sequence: TGCGCCAGCAGTCTTAACCGGGACAGGGGGCAGGAAAACATTCAGTACTTC. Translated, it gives CASSLNRDRGQENIQYF.